Following are 12 T cell receptor beta chains from one sample sequenced in a study of CD8 T cells in ankylosing spondylitis. TCRdb analysed the 5' RACE reads with MiXCR anew, one entry per CDR3 protein. The profile shows tens of thousands of distinct CDR3 sequences, around 26% of them singletons. Sample: blood, either unsorted or a sorted T cell fraction (not recorded which). The source is a male donor with ankylosing spondylitis or in good health (not recorded which).

The chain is built from TRBV5-1 and TRBJ1-2; D is perhaps TRBD1 (6 bases). Trimming shortened V by 1 base and J by 3 bases, and 13 bases separated the two germline ends. Germline CDR1 SGHRS, CDR2 YFSETQ. The CDR3 totals 15 residues. The CDR3 nucleotides are TGCGCCAGCAGCTTGTCGGCAGGGGTAGACTATGGCTACACCTTC. This gives the protein CASSLSAGVDYGYTF.

This clonotype was counted only a few times. The chain recombines TRBV5-1 with TRBJ2-1, with D unresolved. V was cut by 1 base and J by 0 bases, with 8 bases left in between. CDR3 size: 15 residues. CDR1 and CDR2 (germline): SGHRS, YFSETQ. The CDR3 DNA follows: TGCGCCAGCAGCTTGTTCCTACCCTCCTACAATGAGCAGTTCTTC. This sequence encodes CASSLFLPSYNEQFF.

The genes are TRBV5-1 and TRBJ2-7; D unresolved. V shed 4 bases and J shed 2 bases, with 16 bases lying between them. CDR3 size: 15 residues. Germline V gene data show CDR1 as SGHRS and CDR2 as YFSETQ. CDR3 region: CASSLQPTVTYEQYF. The DNA of the CDR3 is TGCGCCAGCAGCCTCCAACCGACGGTTACCTACGAGCAGTACTTC.

CDR3 DNA: TGCGCCAGCAGCTCCACTGGCGGGCAGCCCCAGCATTTT. Translated, it gives CASSSTGGQPQHF. The chain uses TRBV5-1 and TRBJ1-5; D is uncertain. Germline CDR1 reads SGHRS; CDR2 reads YFSETQ. Trimming removed 3 bases at V and 7 bases at J, with 11 bases between. The CDR3 sequence is 13 residues long.

V gene TRBV18 combines with J gene TRBJ1-2; the D is unclear. The V gene's germline CDR1 is KGHSH and CDR2 LQKENI. The length of the CDR3 is 14 residues. Trimming cost V 3 bases and J 6 bases, with 14 bases left between them. CDR3 residues: CASSPQAGENGYTF. The CDR3 DNA reads TGTGCCAGCTCACCCCAAGCCGGCGAAAATGGCTACACCTTC.

This clonotype was seen only a few times. The chain carries TRBV7-2 and TRBJ1-2; D gene uncertain. The CDR3 contains 11 residues. Germline V gene sequence: CDR1 SGHTA, CDR2 FQGNSA. V gave up 4 bases and J gave up 8 bases, with 8 bases separating them. The CDR3 reads CASSSLWGYTF. CDR3 nucleotides: TGTGCCAGCAGCTCCCTCTGGGGCTACACCTTC.

This clonotype was picked up a small number of times. This chain connects TRBV6-1 to TRBJ2-2, with a tentative D call TRBD1 (6 bases). CDR3 length equals 14 residues. Trimming took off 6 bases at V and 4 bases at J, with 12 bases between the two ends. Germline lookup yields CDR1 MNHNS and CDR2 SASEGT. This CDR3 reads CASSPDRITGELFF. The CDR3 region has the DNA TGTGCCAGCAGCCCCGACAGGATCACCGGGGAGCTGTTTTTT.

This clonotype was seen only a few times. The CDR3 nucleotides read TGTGCCAGCAGCGTAGCTACAGGGTGGGAGAACACTGAAGCTTTCTTT. Amino acids: CASSVATGWENTEAFF. The chain couples TRBV9 to TRBJ1-1, with a possible D match to TRBD1 (6 bases). Germline V gives CDR1 SGDLS, CDR2 YYNGEE. The CDR3 sequence is 16 residues long. V lost 0 bases and J lost 1, with 13 bases in between.

Written as DNA, the CDR3 is TGCAGTGGTAGGAGTGGGGCAGGAGGGGGCATCAATCAGCCCCAGCATTTT. Protein product: CSGRSGAGGGINQPQHF. The V gene is TRBV20-1, the J gene TRBJ1-5; 7 nucleotides align to TRBD1. J lost 3 bases, V lost 7 bases, and 18 bases had no gene match. This CDR3 has 17 residues. CDR1 and CDR2 from the germline V gene are DFQATT and SNEGSKA (reference sequence).

J is TRBJ1-1 and V is TRBV3-1, with D unclear. Per the germline V gene, CDR1 is LGHDT and CDR2 is YNNKEL (reference sequence). This CDR3 has 19 residues. Trimming left V 11 bases short and J 0 bases short, with 31 bases between. CDR3 sequence (DNA): TGTGCCTTCAGTTTTTTAGGTAGGGCCCTAGGGAGTGTGAACACTGAAGCTTTCTTT. Residues: CAFSFLGRALGSVNTEAFF.

This chain uses TRBV21-1 with TRBJ2-7. TRBV21-1 is a listed pseudogene. The CDR3 runs 12 residues. In DNA, the CDR3 is TGTGCCAGCAGTCCGAATCGCTACGAGCAGTACGTC. Translation: CASSPNRYEQYV.

In its sample, this clonotype was seen a few times. The chain is built from TRBV20-1 and TRBJ2-5; D perhaps matches TRBD2 (6 bases). Germline V lookup: CDR1 DFQATT, CDR2 SNEGSKA (reference sequence). The V end lost 0 bases, the J end lost 5 bases, and 16 bases lay between the germline ends. The CDR3 length is 15 residues. The DNA for the CDR3 is TGCAGTGCTAGAGATCAGGGCCACGGAGGGGAGACCCAGTACTTC. Protein: CSARDQGHGGETQYF.